This TCR beta chain originates from a study of immune cell composition in non-small cell lung cancer. V was trimmed by 2 bases and J by 6 bases, leaving 11 bases between them. Germline CDR1 SGHNT, CDR2 YYREEE (reference sequence). This CDR3 region has 14 residues. In regard to this clone: The antigen is undetermined.

Assay used: immunoSEQ multiplex PCR; TCRdb lists only in-frame clones, some missing. The data contain 2,500 to 3,500 clones, 65% to 75% of them singletons. Study conclusions and caveats: In adenocarcinoma, maximal tumour-associated clone frequency tracked TIL tumour reactivity. Lung squamous cell carcinoma tumours had significantly higher top 10 clone scores and productive clonality than lung adenocarcinoma. Tumour-associated clones >0.5% occurred in 25% to 40% of adenocarcinomas, about 80% of squamous.

The sequenced sample consisted of lung tumor tissue. The chain joins TRBV5-4 to TRBJ2-2; a weak D match, TRBD2 (7 bases). The sequence was collected from a human donor with non-small cell lung cancer. This CDR3 is CASSFKGGAGELFF. The CDR3 region has the DNA TGTGCCAGCAGCTTTAAGGGGGGGGCCGGGGAGCTGTTTTTT.